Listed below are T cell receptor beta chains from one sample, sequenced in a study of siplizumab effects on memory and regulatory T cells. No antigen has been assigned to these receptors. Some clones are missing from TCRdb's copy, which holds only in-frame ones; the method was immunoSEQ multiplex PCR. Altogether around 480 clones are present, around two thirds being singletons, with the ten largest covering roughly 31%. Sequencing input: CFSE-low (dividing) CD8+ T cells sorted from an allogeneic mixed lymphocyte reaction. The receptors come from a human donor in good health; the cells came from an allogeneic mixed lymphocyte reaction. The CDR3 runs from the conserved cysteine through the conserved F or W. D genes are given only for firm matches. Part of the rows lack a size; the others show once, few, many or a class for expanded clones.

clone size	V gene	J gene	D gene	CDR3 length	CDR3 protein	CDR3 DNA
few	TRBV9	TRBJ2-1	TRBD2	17	CASSTLTSGSLYNEQFF	TGTGCCAGCAGCACCCTGACTAGCGGGAGCCTCTACAATGAGCAGTTCTTC
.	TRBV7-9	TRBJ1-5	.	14	CASSSGFGNQPQHF	TGTGCCAGCAGCTCTGGTTTCGGCAATCAGCCCCAGCATTTT
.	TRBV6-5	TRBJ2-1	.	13	CASSYSSTNEQFF	TGTGCCAGCAGTTACAGTAGCACAAATGAGCAGTTCTTC
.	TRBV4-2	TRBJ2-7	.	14	CASSQATSTYEQYF	TGTGCCAGCAGCCAAGCTACCAGCACCTACGAGCAGTACTTC
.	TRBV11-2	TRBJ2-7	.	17	CASIRGGAPGLLHEQYF	TGTGCCAGCATCCGTGGCGGGGCTCCGGGACTTCTCCACGAGCAGTACTTC
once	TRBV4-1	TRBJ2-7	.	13	CASSPNRGYEQYF	TGCGCCAGCAGCCCAAATAGAGGTTACGAGCAGTACTTC
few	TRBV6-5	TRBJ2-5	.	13	CASSYNWGETQYF	TGTGCCAGCAGTTACAACTGGGGGGAGACCCAGTACTTC
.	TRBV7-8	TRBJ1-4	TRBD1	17	CASSQQGIPATNEKLFF	TGTGCCAGCAGCCAACAGGGGATCCCCGCAACTAATGAAAAACTGTTTTTT
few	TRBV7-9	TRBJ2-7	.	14	CASSPTRGSYEQYF	TGTGCCAGCAGCCCGACGCGGGGCTCCTACGAGCAGTACTTC
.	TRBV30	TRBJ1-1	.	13	CAWTTGWNTEAFF	TGTGCCTGGACAACAGGGTGGAACACTGAAGCTTTCTTT
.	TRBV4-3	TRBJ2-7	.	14	CASSQGRGRYEQYF	TGCGCCAGCAGCCAAGGCAGGGGTCGCTACGAGCAGTACTTC
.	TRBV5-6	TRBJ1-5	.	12	CASSLGNQPQHF	TGTGCCAGCAGCTTGGGCAATCAGCCCCAGCATTTT
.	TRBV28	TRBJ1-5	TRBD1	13	CASRDRENQPQHF	TGTGCCAGCAGAGACAGGGAGAATCAGCCCCAGCATTTT
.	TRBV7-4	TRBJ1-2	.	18	CASSGSTRAARKTYGYTF	TGTGCCAGCAGCGGATCGACGAGAGCAGCGCGAAAGACCTATGGCTACACCTTC
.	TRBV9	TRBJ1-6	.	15	CASSVEGRGDSPLHF	TGTGCCAGCAGCGTAGAAGGCCGTGGGGATTCACCCCTCCACTTT
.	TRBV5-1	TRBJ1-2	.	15	CASSFTGASNYGYTF	TGCGCCAGCAGCTTTACGGGAGCCTCTAACTATGGCTACACCTTC
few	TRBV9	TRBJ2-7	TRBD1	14	CASSATGGSYEQYF	TGTGCCAGCAGCGCAACAGGGGGGTCCTACGAGCAGTACTTC
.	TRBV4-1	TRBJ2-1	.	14	CASSLWAGVDEQFF	TGCGCCAGCAGCCTATGGGCAGGGGTCGATGAGCAGTTCTTC
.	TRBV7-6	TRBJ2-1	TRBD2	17	CASSPLSTSGIANEQFF	TGTGCCAGCAGCCCATTATCGACTAGCGGGATCGCCAATGAGCAGTTCTTC
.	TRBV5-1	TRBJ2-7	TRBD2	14	CASSSLAGSYEQYF	TGCGCCAGCAGCTCACTAGCGGGTTCCTACGAGCAGTACTTC
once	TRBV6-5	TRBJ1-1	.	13	CASSYFSATEAFF	TGTGCCAGCAGTTACTTTTCAGCCACTGAAGCTTTCTTT
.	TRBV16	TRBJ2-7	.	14	CASSQLQVAGEQYF	TGTGCCAGCAGCCAATTGCAGGTTGCTGGCGAGCAGTACTTC
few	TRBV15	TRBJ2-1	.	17	CATSRDGARGALNEQFF	TGTGCCACCAGCAGAGATGGAGCCAGGGGGGCGTTGAATGAGCAGTTCTTC
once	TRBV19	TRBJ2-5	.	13	CASSISNQETQYF	TGTGCCAGTAGTATCTCGAACCAAGAGACCCAGTACTTC
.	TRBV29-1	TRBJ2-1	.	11	CSAHLGGFPVF	TGCAGCGCCCATTTAGGCGGGTTCCCGGTCTTC
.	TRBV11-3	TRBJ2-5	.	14	CASSPDPQRETQYF	TGTGCCAGCAGCCCCGACCCCCAGCGAGAGACCCAGTACTTC
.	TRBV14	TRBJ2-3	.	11	CASSQEDTQYF	TGTGCCAGCAGCCAAGAGGATACGCAGTATTTT
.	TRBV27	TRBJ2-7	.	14	CASSELNGQYEQYF	TGTGCCAGCAGCGAACTTAATGGACAGTACGAGCAGTACTTC
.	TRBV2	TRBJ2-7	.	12	CASRDTAYEQYF	TGTGCCAGCAGAGACACAGCCTACGAGCAGTACTTC
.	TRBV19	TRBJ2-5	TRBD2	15	CASRDLAGSRETQYF	TGTGCCAGTAGAGATCTAGCGGGAAGTAGAGAGACCCAGTACTTC
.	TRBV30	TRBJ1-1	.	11	CAWSATRGAFF	TGTGCCTGGAGTGCCACCAGAGGAGCTTTCTTT
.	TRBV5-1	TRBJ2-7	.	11	CASSFRYEQYF	TGCGCCAGCAGCTTTCGGTACGAGCAGTACTTC
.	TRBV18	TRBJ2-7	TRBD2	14	CASSPGSGSYEQYF	TGTGCCAGCTCACCAGGTAGCGGGAGTTACGAGCAGTACTTC
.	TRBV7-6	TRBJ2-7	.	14	CASSLLGGDDEQYF	TGTGCCAGCAGCTTGCTGGGAGGAGATGACGAGCAGTACTTC
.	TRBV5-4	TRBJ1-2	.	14	CASSLGREYYGYTF	TGTGCCAGCAGCTTGGGCAGGGAATACTATGGCTACACCTTC
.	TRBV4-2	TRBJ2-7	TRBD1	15	CASSQDPGQGHEQYF	TGTGCCAGCAGCCAAGATCCGGGACAGGGCCACGAGCAGTACTTC
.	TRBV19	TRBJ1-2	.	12	CASSISPGGYTF	TGTGCCAGTAGTATTTCCCCGGGGGGCTACACCTTC
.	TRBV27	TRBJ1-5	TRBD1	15	CASSLTGAGNQPQHF	TGTGCCAGCAGTTTGACAGGGGCCGGCAATCAGCCCCAGCATTTT
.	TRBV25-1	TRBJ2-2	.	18	CASSALERALADTGELFF	TGTGCCAGCAGTGCCCTGGAAAGGGCCCTTGCTGACACCGGGGAGCTGTTTTTT
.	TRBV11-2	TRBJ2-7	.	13	CASSLSQAYEQYF	TGTGCCAGCAGCTTGTCACAGGCCTACGAGCAGTACTTC
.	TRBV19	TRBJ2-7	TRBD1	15	CASSPGTGSSYEQYF	TGTGCCAGTAGTCCCGGGACAGGGAGCTCCTACGAGCAGTACTTC
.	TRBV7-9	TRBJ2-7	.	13	CASSSPQGPEQYF	TGTGCCAGCAGCTCCCCGCAGGGCCCCGAGCAGTACTTC
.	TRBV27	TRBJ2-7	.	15	CASSDLQGLNYEQYF	TGTGCCAGCAGCGACCTGCAGGGTCTAAACTACGAGCAGTACTTC
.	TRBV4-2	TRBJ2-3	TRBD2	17	CASSQDLASGSTDTQYF	TGTGCCAGCAGCCAAGATCTCGCCAGCGGGAGTACAGATACGCAGTATTTT
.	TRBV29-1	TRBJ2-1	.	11	CSVVGDNEQFF	TGCAGCGTTGTAGGGGACAATGAGCAGTTCTTC
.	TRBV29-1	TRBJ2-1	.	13	CSVLAPPGNEQFF	TGCAGCGTTTTAGCCCCTCCGGGCAATGAGCAGTTCTTC
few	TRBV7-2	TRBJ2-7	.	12	CASSFSGYEQYF	TGTGCCAGCAGCTTTTCCGGCTACGAGCAGTACTTC
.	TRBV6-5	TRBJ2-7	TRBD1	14	CASSYGTGYYEQYF	TGTGCCAGCAGTTATGGGACAGGTTACTACGAGCAGTACTTC